This T cell receptor beta chain was identified in a study of post-analysis software for immune sequencing data. Overall study: Disease trajectories encompassed relapsing-remitting, secondary progressive and progressive-relapsing multiple sclerosis. Study outcomes and limitations: Patients showed TRBV5-6, TRBV5-1 and TRBV20-1 among a few TRBV segments more frequent than in controls. By F measure, strong co-clustering occurred among samples prepared in the same batch.

Germline V gene sequence: CDR1 MGHDK, CDR2 SYGVNS. Trimming took 2 bases from V and 8 from J, leaving 12 bases between them. The CDR3 has 13 residues. This clonotype was picked up many times. Its antigen is undetermined. Sequencing libraries made from TCR beta cDNA carried unique molecular identifiers. With roughly 1 to 11 million T cells as the source, roughly 0.5 million cDNA molecules resulted. MiXCR, run by TCRdb on the PCR reads, gives a single entry per CDR3 protein. The table lists some 240,000 distinct CDR3 sequences, 30% to 45% of them singletons. The sequenced sample consisted of blood. V is TRBV25-1 and J is TRBJ1-1; D remains unclear. This receptor was taken from a girl aged 5-17 years with multiple sclerosis. The chain's CDR3 is CASSEKELTEAFF. The CDR3 DNA reads as TGTGCCAGCAGTGAAAAGGAGTTAACCGAAGCTTTCTTT.